This TCR beta chain was recorded in a study of blood T cell repertoires in COVID-19. Study context: Sample material is recorded as cDNA or gDNA derived from T cells, B-cell-depleted T cells, or PBMCs.

This clone was picked up one time. J lost 7 bases, V lost 1 base, and 10 bases had no gene match. The length of the CDR3 is 16 residues. From germline, CDR1 is LGHNT and CDR2 FRNRAP. TCRdb's copy holds only in-frame clones and misses some; the assay was immunoSEQ multiplex PCR. Found here are approximately 500,000 clones, approximately 92% of them singletons; the top ten hold roughly 0.84%. This TCR was recovered from a man aged 18-30 years with COVID-19, enrolled during active disease. The chain uses TRBV12-5 and TRBJ2-7; 10 bases map to TRBD2. The sample taken for sequencing was peripheral blood. CDR3 amino acids: CASGLAVAGGLLEQYF. CDR3 DNA: TGTGCTAGTGGTTTGGCGGTAGCGGGAGGCCTCTTGGAGCAGTACTTC.